Sequencing of this T cell receptor beta chain was carried out in a study of cytomegalovirus exposure and HLA in healthy donors (dated by TCRdb to about 2017). Looking at the study overall: In an earlier analysis of fewer than 750 of the donors, 276 Gb of sequence data and 117 million unique TCR beta sequences from roughly 200 million T cells were reported. Approximately 310 gigabases of sequencing data and 70 million to 100 million unique TCR sequences made up an early release that covered approximately 650 HLA-typed donors. Of the 350 to 400 genotyped donors, approximately 83% fell in the genetic ancestry cluster associated with self-reported Caucasian donors. The study aimed to test whether signatures of past pathogen exposure could be identified by cataloging public T cell receptors. Using immunosequencing, the study profiled T cell repertoires from about 650 subjects and related those repertoires to cytomegalovirus serostatus. Besides the first cohort of 666 subjects, a separate validation cohort made up of over 95 different subjects was used. The study combined high-throughput TCR immunosequencing, statistical association of individual TCRs with disease status, and machine learning to predict cytomegalovirus infection status. A later analysis re-examined previously published TCR beta repertoires from just over 650 donors and added high-resolution HLA genotyping to investigate patterns of TCR occurrence. Rather than drawing on any new phenotypic data, the later analysis identified candidate immune exposures from TCR beta sequences and the way those sequences occurred across donors. To decide whether each TCR beta V gene segment behaved as functional or pseudogenic, an earlier analysis of 587 of the donors relied on high-throughput TCR beta sequencing. Donor age, sex, ethnicity and CMV serostatus were collected together with the repertoire data. A later genetic analysis used genome-wide SNP genotypes for about 55% of the 666 donors, treating that subset as a discovery cohort. Every discovery cohort repertoire had been produced on one sequencing platform. HLA typing included class I and class II loci at four-digit resolution. The number of donors typed differed by locus, with 629-630 for A, B, C, DRB1 and DQB1, over 500 for DQA1, nearly 610 for DPA1, and 400 to 490 for DPB1. Because of strong linkage in the cohort, five DR-DQ haplotypes were treated as single units for association and clustering. Across 300 to 400 genotyped donors of the cohort, an average of roughly 250,000 unique TCR beta nucleotide sequences per donor were sequenced, and roughly a sixth of those sequences were non-productive. Results and caveats for the whole study, not just this receptor: Several of the top co-occurrence clusters appeared to be linked to parvovirus B19, influenza, CMV and Epstein-Barr virus, according to a later analysis. In a later analysis, 16,951 TCR beta sequences were associated with specific HLA alleles at a false discovery rate of 0.05. In vitro tests confirmed that a few of the cytomegalovirus-associated TCR beta chains recognize cytomegalovirus antigens. Across donors, most TCR sequences were observed very rarely, whereas some public TCRs were present in many individuals. In a later genetic analysis, fewer N-insertions in productive TCRs were reported among donors in an Asian-associated ancestry cluster than the roughly 700-donor mean. The only immune exposure information available for the cohort was CMV serostatus. Because the 87-base-pair reads could not distinguish some IMGT-functional V segments, including TRBV6-2 and TRBV6-3, those segments were excluded. Roughly 17 rarely observed V segments, including chromosome 9 orphons, were excluded from the earlier analysis of about 610 of the donors because counts were too low. A further reported finding was that TCR beta sequences accurately predicted the HLA-A and HLA-B alleles for most subjects in the first cohort. The study listed 150 to 200 TCR beta chains as associated with cytomegalovirus. It was suggested by the authors that the approach could potentially be generalized to other disease states and immunological phenotypes. When HLA alleles, especially DR and DQ, strongly co-occurred, TCR associations were difficult to assign to individual alleles. Correlated functional status among segregating V segments might reflect linkage disequilibrium, but an unknown experimental factor could not be ruled out. This cohort had only TCR beta chains sequenced, and the lack of alpha or paired-chain data limited which features could be detected. In a later genetic analysis, a missense DCLRE1C variant was associated with V-gene and J-gene trimming of TCR beta chains, and the association was replicated in an independent cohort. HLA typing was unavailable for some donors at each locus, so association tests used only the typed subset. A group of highly shared sequence variants was considered likely to be a technical artifact of the sequencing pipeline. Cytomegalovirus status was reported to be diagnosed by the classifier with high specificity and sensitivity in both the original and validation cohorts. According to a later analysis, most CMV-associated TCR beta chains appeared to be HLA-restricted, and the HLA associations seemed to be driven largely by CMV exposure. In a later analysis, TCR association rates were found to vary across HLA loci, with the most associated TCRs seen for DRB1 alleles and the fewest for HLA-C alleles. Broadly in line with IMGT annotations, most TCR beta V segments showed up in productive rearrangements about 87% or about 30% of the time in an earlier analysis of around 550 of the donors. Compared with equally common non-associated chains, HLA-associated TCR beta chains in a later analysis were more clonally expanded and had lower generation probabilities. Roughly uniform sequencing depth across donors was assumed in presence/absence analyses, although this assumption may not hold.

Of note for this clone: The clone's antigen remains unknown. Per-base quality was not reported, and no clone a single base away is much larger than it.

The cohort comprised some 730 healthy bone marrow donors. At the time of sampling, every cohort member was nominally healthy, though immune exposures that went unrecorded were likely present. The donor was CMV seropositive and belonged to the group of about 290 seropositive cohort members. Each donor provided a peripheral blood sample, and peripheral blood mononuclear cells were used for TCR beta sequencing. Genomic DNA extraction from the blood cell samples was performed with the Qiagen DNeasy Blood Extraction Kit. Libraries were made using the immunoSEQ multiplex PCR assay. A mixture of 60 forward primers for TCR Vbeta segments and 13 reverse primers for TCR Jbeta segments was used in the multiplex PCR. The CDR3 region of rearranged TCR beta genes was amplified from genomic DNA with a multiplex PCR assay. On the Illumina HiSeq System, the amplified TCR beta libraries were sequenced as 87-base-pair reads. The source study handled its data this way. In a later analysis, tens of millions of unique TCR beta chains were counted across the roughly 670 repertoires, and around 11 million of these chains were shared by at least two donors. To remove PCR and sequencing errors, raw reads were error-corrected and collapsed into unique sequences using a nearest-neighbor algorithm that merged closely related sequences. CDR3 sequences were aligned to IMGT reference sequences to assign V, D and J gene segments. For a sequence to be retained, at least a six-nucleotide match to both a V gene segment and a J gene segment was required. Rearrangements were called productive when the CDR3 lacked stop codons and stayed in frame with V and J; all others were non-productive. Following IMGT convention, CDR3 was defined as the stretch from the second conserved V-encoded cysteine up to the conserved J-encoded phenylalanine. In an earlier analysis of just under 600 of the donors, sequences lacking an unambiguous match to a single V gene segment were excluded. An earlier analysis of a few hundred of the donors called V segments functional above 56.7% productive rearrangements and segregating when the between-donor standard deviation exceeded 5%. A statistical classification framework was developed to diagnose cytomegalovirus status using the catalog of TCR beta chain sequences. V and J gene assignment, in a later analysis, came from comparing TCR nucleotide sequences with IMGT/GENE-DB human TR gene sequences. In a later analysis, CDR3 sequences and most-parsimonious VDJ recombination scenarios were assigned using the TCRdist pipeline. In a later analysis, every TCR beta chain was defined by the combination of its CDR3 amino acid sequence and its V-gene family, and reads without a unique V-gene family were dropped. In a later analysis, 500 to 700 highly shared, low-generation-probability nucleotide sequences were removed to address suspected cross-contamination and a sequencing artifact. For each public chain, a later analysis derived a clonal expansion index from normalized ranks of inferred template counts within each repertoire. Generation probabilities in a later analysis came from a VDJ recombination model fitted to out-of-frame rearrangements, and those results were checked against IGoR. In a later analysis, hypergeometric tests were used to score TCR-TCR, TCR-HLA and TCR-CMV co-occurrence, with a repertoire-size bias correction applied to TCR pairs. False discovery rates were estimated in a later analysis by permuting HLA or CMV assignments 20 times. A later analysis grouped co-occurring TCRs with DBSCAN, adding TCRdist sequence similarity when clustering within HLA-allele-positive subsets. Repertoires with fewer than 30,000 or more than 120,000 public chains were left out of co-occurrence clustering, as were about 5 repertoires with anomalous nucleotide sharing. TCRdb mirrors the immuneACCESS table, restricted to in-frame sequences. Some clones are absent from its copies; in checked studies, under half trace to an unresolved V gene, and the reason for the others is unknown. The V and J calls and clone size come from that table; D and trimming were worked out from the DNA. Across this sample there are about 160,000 clones, with 70% to 85% seen only once. The top ten clonotypes cover 3.7% of the sample.

The CDR3 spans 12 residues, from the cysteine through the phenylalanine. The read is trimmed to its CDR3 DNA, 36 bases read in frame from base 1. The junction carries 12 bases between V and J, which are trimmed by 8 bases and 4 bases respectively. According to the germline V gene, CDR1 reads MDHEN and CDR2 reads SYDVKM. The clonotype was recovered from a man in his thirties or forties in good health and CMV-seropositive. Sequencing was done on a sample of PBMCs. The rearranged chain carries TRBV28 and TRBJ2-7, and perhaps TRBD1 as D gene, on 5 matching bases. The encoded CDR3 is CASGSNRYEQYF. The nucleotide sequence reads as follows: TGTGCCAGCGGGTCTAACAGGTACGAGCAGTACTTC. The entire variable domain, with the stretches around the CDR3 drawn from the reference TRBV28 and TRBJ2-7 proteins, is DVKVTQSSRYLVKRTGEKVFLECVQDMDHENMFWYRQDPGLGLRLIYFSYDVKMKEKGDIPEGYSVSREKKERFSLILESASTNQTSMYLCASGSNRYEQYFGPGTRLTVT.